The 21 T cell receptor beta chains below all came from one sample that was sequenced in a study of T cells after yellow fever vaccination. A single record per CDR3 protein comes from TCRdb applying MiXCR to the 5' RACE reads. This repertoire shows 95,000 to 150,000 distinct CDR3 sequences, 7.5% to 10% found once; its top ten account for around 40%. This material consisted of CD8+ T cells sorted from PBMCs, taken on the day of the yellow fever booster vaccination. These receptor sequences come from a man younger than 35 who received the YFV17D yellow fever vaccine.

This clonotype was seen more than once but under ten times. The chain has TRBV6-2 or TRBV6-3 and TRBJ2-7, with D perhaps matching TRBD2 (5 bases). There are 15 residues in the CDR3. Germline V gene data show CDR1 as MNHEY and CDR2 as SVGEGT. With 2 bases removed from V and 3 bases from J, the gap between germline ends came to 14 bases. The DNA of the CDR3 is TGTGCCAGCAGTTACGTTAGCGAATTTAACTACGAGCAGTACTTC. It specifies CASSYVSEFNYEQYF.

V is TRBV6-6 and J is TRBJ1-5; 8 bases line up with TRBD1. CDR1 is MNHNY and CDR2 is SVGAGI in the germline V gene (reference sequence). V lost 1 base and J lost 7; bases outside the gene matches: 6. The CDR3 totals 15 residues. CDR3 amino acids: CASSYLSGGEQPQHF. The CDR3 DNA reads as TGTGCCAGCAGTTACTTATCAGGGGGCGAGCAGCCCCAGCATTTT.

The V call is TRBV6-6, the J call TRBJ2-1, with D tentatively TRBD2 (6 bases). V shed 0 bases and J shed 0 bases, with 9 bases lying between them. CDR3 length: 16 residues. Germline V gene data show CDR1 as MNHNY and CDR2 as SVGAGI (reference sequence). CDR3 protein: CASSYSGGSSYNEQFF. In nucleotides, the CDR3 is TGTGCCAGCAGTTACTCGGGGGGTAGCTCCTACAATGAGCAGTTCTTC.

In this sample, this clonotype turned up a few times. V gene TRBV7-2 combines with J gene TRBJ2-5; D could derive from TRBD1 or TRBD2 (6 bases each). Germline V lookup: CDR1 SGHTA, CDR2 FQGNSA. V shed 3 bases and J shed 0 bases, with 11 bases lying between them. CDR3 length: 15 residues. CDR3 sequence (DNA): TGTGCCAGCAGCTTTTGGGGGGCGTACCAAGAGACCCAGTACTTC. Translated, it gives CASSFWGAYQETQYF. The entire variable domain, with the rest obtained from reference TRBV7-2 and TRBJ2-5, is as follows: GAGVSQSPSNKVTEKGKDVELRCDPISGHTALYWYRQSLGQGLEFLIYFQGNSAPDKSGLPSDRFSAERTGGSVSTLTIQRTQQEDSAVYLCASSFWGAYQETQYFGPGTRLLVL.

In its sample, this clonotype was seen a few times. The chain joins TRBV12-5 to TRBJ2-1; the D gene is possibly TRBD2 (5 bases). CDR1 is LGHNT and CDR2 is FRNRAP in the germline V gene. V was shortened by 4 bases and J by 5 bases, with 18 bases between the two germline ends. The CDR3 contains 16 residues. For the CDR3, the DNA is TGTGCTAGTGGTTCCACCCGGGGATGGGGTGACAATGAGCAGTTCTTC. Its translation: CASGSTRGWGDNEQFF.

In its sample, this clonotype was seen a few times. This chain joins TRBV4-1 and TRBJ2-7; D is uncertain. Germline values: CDR1 MGHRA, CDR2 YSYEKL. The CDR3 is 16 residues long. V lost 5 bases and J lost 2, with 19 bases in between. The CDR3 loop is CASSKVVSRNTYEQYF. CDR3 nucleotides: TGCGCCAGCAGCAAGGTGGTGTCCAGAAACACCTACGAGCAGTACTTC.

This sequence joins TRBV3-1 and TRBJ2-5, with D perhaps matching TRBD1 (6 bases). Germline values: CDR1 LGHDT, CDR2 YNNKEL (reference sequence). This CDR3 spans 17 amino acids. The ends were cut back, 0 bases at V and 7 bases at J, with 21 bases in the middle. The CDR3 coding sequence is TGTGCCAGCAGCCAAGAACGTTTCAGGGGCCCGATAGGGACCCAGTACTTC. This gives the protein CASSQERFRGPIGTQYF.

V gene TRBV7-6 combines with J gene TRBJ2-5; D call uncertain. Germline CDR1 and CDR2: SGHVS and FNYEAQ. The V gene lost 5 bases and the J gene lost 2 bases, with 12 bases spanning the gap. The CDR3 sequence is 14 residues long. CDR3 in amino acids: CASSPLAFQETQYF. The CDR3 DNA sequence: TGTGCCAGCAGCCCCTTGGCGTTTCAAGAGACCCAGTACTTC.

The V gene is TRBV27, the J gene TRBJ2-7; 11 nucleotides agree with TRBD2. The CDR3 is 14 amino acids. Per germline, CDR1 MNHEY and CDR2 SMNVEV (reference sequence). The V segment lost 2 bases and the J segment 4 bases; nucleotides outside the gene matches: 1. The CDR3 sequence: CASSLTSGGYEQYF. The CDR3, as DNA: TGTGCCAGCAGTTTAACTAGCGGGGGTTACGAGCAGTACTTC.

A few counts support this clonotype. The chain combines TRBV27 with TRBJ2-1, with 8 bases aligning to TRBD2. CDR1 MNHEY and CDR2 SMNVEV come from the germline V gene (reference sequence). This CDR3 has 15 residues. Trimming removed 5 bases from V and 4 bases from J; junction bases left unmatched: 7. CDR3 sequence (DNA): TGTGCCAGCAGTAGGGGCGGGGGGTTTTACAATGAGCAGTTCTTC. This codes for CASSRGGGFYNEQFF.

The rearrangement joins TRBV6-5 to TRBJ2-7; 8 nucleotides agree with TRBD2. Germline trimming cut 7 bases from V and 0 bases from J; bases unmatched to any gene: 5. The length of the CDR3 is 14 residues. CDR1 is MNHEY, CDR2 SVGAGI, per germline. In nucleotides, the CDR3 is TGTGCCAGCACCCCCGGGACTAGCTCCTACGAGCAGTACTTC. Translation gives CASTPGTSSYEQYF.

The V and J genes are TRBV20-1 and TRBJ1-1, with TRBD1 matching 9 bases. V lost 0 bases, J lost 4 bases, and 6 bases stayed unmatched. Per the germline V gene, CDR1 is DFQATT and CDR2 is SNEGSKA (reference sequence). The CDR3 totals 15 residues. CDR3 sequence reads: CSAREIRTGVTEAFF. CDR3 coding DNA: TGCAGTGCTAGAGAGATCCGGACAGGGGTCACTGAAGCTTTCTTT.

The chain carries TRBV4-1 and TRBJ2-3, with D perhaps TRBD2 (7 bases). CDR3 length: 18 amino acids. The V end lost 11 bases, the J end lost 2 bases, and 29 bases lay between the germline ends. Germline V gene data show CDR1 as MGHRA and CDR2 as YSYEKL. The CDR3 is CAGKGGGYVGGSTDTQYF. In nucleotides, the CDR3 is TGCGCCGGCAAGGGGGGGGGTTATGTCGGCGGATCCACAGATACGCAGTATTTT.

The rearrangement links TRBV7-9 to TRBJ1-4; unclear D gene. Trimming cost V 5 bases and J 7 bases, with 17 bases left between them. There are 15 residues in the CDR3. CDR1 SEHNR and CDR2 FQNEAQ come from the germline V gene (reference sequence). In DNA, the CDR3 is TGTGCCAGCAGCCCGCCTGCGGGAAGAGGTGAAAAACTGTTTTTT. It codes for CASSPPAGRGEKLFF.

The sample holds many counts of this clonotype. The chain is built from TRBV10-3 and TRBJ2-3; D is possibly TRBD2 (5 bases). CDR1 ENHRY and CDR2 SYGVKD come from the germline V gene. The CDR3 sequence is 12 residues long. V was pared by 6 bases and J by 2 bases, with 6 bases between. The CDR3 nucleotides read TGTGCCATCAGCGGGGACACAGATACGCAGTATTTT. Translation: CAISGDTDTQYF.

V and J are TRBV12-3 or TRBV12-4 and TRBJ1-1; 9 bases map to TRBD1. With 5 bases clipped from V and 0 bases from J, the junction kept 10 bases outside the gene matches. The CDR3 has 17 residues. CDR3 residues: CASSPRDRVSMNTEAFF. CDR3 bases: TGTGCCAGCAGTCCTCGGGACAGGGTTTCTATGAACACTGAAGCTTTCTTT.

This clonotype was seen only a few times. The rearrangement links TRBV6-2 or TRBV6-3 to TRBJ2-2; D gene unclear. The CDR3 covers 12 residues. The germline gives CDR1 MNHEY, CDR2 SVGEGT. The V and J ends lost 2 bases and 6 bases respectively, with 4 bases between them. The CDR3 region has the DNA TGTGCCAGCAGTTACGGAGCCGGGGAGCTGTTTTTT. Protein: CASSYGAGELFF.

The chain carries TRBV7-8 and TRBJ2-1, with a possible D match to TRBD1 (5 bases). Germline V lookup: CDR1 SGHVS, CDR2 FQNEAQ. V was trimmed by 3 bases and J by 5 bases, leaving 14 bases between them. The CDR3 sequence is 15 residues long. The CDR3 sequence is CASSFPGATHNEQFF. CDR3 DNA sequence: TGTGCCAGCAGCTTTCCTGGGGCTACTCACAATGAGCAGTTCTTC.

This clonotype was observed at least ten times. The V call is TRBV6-5, the J call TRBJ2-5; D not resolved. Per germline, CDR1 MNHEY and CDR2 SVGAGI. The CDR3 is 11 amino acids. Trimming removed 2 bases at V and 5 bases at J, with 3 bases between. The CDR3 sequence: CASSYGETQYF. CDR3 in DNA: TGTGCCAGCAGTTACGGGGAGACCCAGTACTTC.

The sample holds a few counts of this clonotype. The chain links TRBV7-9 to TRBJ2-7; D is perhaps TRBD1 or TRBD2 (6 bases each). Germline CDR1 SEHNR, CDR2 FQNEAQ (reference sequence). The CDR3 sequence is 15 residues long. The ends were cut back, 5 bases at V and 4 bases at J, with 18 bases in the middle. CDR3 DNA: TGTGCCAGCAGCGCGGGGAACAGGGTAAGGTACGAGCAGTACTTC. This sequence encodes CASSAGNRVRYEQYF.

The J gene is TRBJ2-2, the V gene TRBV20-1; D may be TRBD1 (6 bases). The CDR3 contains 17 residues. V lost 1 base, J lost 4 bases, and 19 bases lay in between. Germline CDR1 is DFQATT and CDR2 is SNEGSKA (reference sequence). The CDR3 spells CSARAADRQEPTGELFF. Written as DNA, the CDR3 is TGCAGTGCTAGAGCCGCGGACAGACAAGAACCCACCGGGGAGCTGTTTTTT.